This entry lists 19 T cell receptor beta chains sequenced from one sample in a study of neurological immune-mediated disorders. MiXCR, applied by TCRdb to the 5' RACE reads, yields one record per CDR3 protein. The sample shows 15,000 to 20,000 distinct CDR3 sequences, around a tenth of them seen only once. Sequenced: CD8+ T cells from blood. These receptors were obtained from a woman aged 45-59 years in good health.

The sample holds many counts of this clonotype. The V gene is TRBV5-6, the J gene TRBJ2-1; 8 nucleotides agree with TRBD2. Trimming cost V 3 bases and J 8 bases; bases outside gene matches: 1. The CDR3 is 12 amino acids. Germline CDR1 is SGHDT and CDR2 is YYEEEE. DNA for the CDR3: TGTGCCAGCAGCTCGGGGGGGCATGAGCAGTTCTTC. Its translation is CASSSGGHEQFF. The full variable domain, in which reference TRBV5-6 and TRBJ2-1 provide the parts outside the CDR3, is DAGVTQSPTHLIKTRGQQVTLRCSPKSGHDTVSWYQQALGQGPQFIFQYYEEEERQRGNFPDRFSGHQFPNYSSELNVNALLLGDSALYLCASSSGGHEQFFGPGTRLTVL.

This clonotype appeared many times. The chain recombines TRBV9 with TRBJ2-7; 11 bases fit TRBD2. The CDR3 is 14 amino acids. CDR1 is SGDLS and CDR2 is YYNGEE in the germline V gene. J lost 2 bases, V lost 3 bases, and 1 base had no gene match. The CDR3 DNA sequence: TGTGCCAGCAGCGAGGGACTAGCGGCCTACGAGCAGTACTTC. The encoded protein is CASSEGLAAYEQYF.

There are many counts of this clonotype. In DNA form, the CDR3 reads TGTGCCAGCAGTTTCCGGGGACGGCAGGAGGCCCAGTACTTC. Its translation: CASSFRGRQEAQYF. J is TRBJ2-5 and V is TRBV28, with D possibly being TRBD1 or TRBD2 (5 bases each). The germline V and J ends were trimmed by 3 bases and 9 bases, with 17 bases remaining between them. Germline lookup yields CDR1 MDHEN and CDR2 SYDVKM. The CDR3 runs 14 residues.

This clonotype was seen at least ten times. The genes are TRBV27 and TRBJ2-7; possibly TRBD1 for D (7 bases). The V end was cut by 5 bases, the J end by 5 bases, with 10 bases between. Germline V gene lookup returns CDR1 MNHEY and CDR2 SMNVEV (reference sequence). CDR3 length: 12 amino acids. The CDR3: CASSVRGDEQYF. The CDR3 nucleotides are TGTGCCAGCAGTGTCAGGGGGGACGAGCAGTACTTC.

This clonotype was seen many times. This chain connects TRBV3-1 to TRBJ2-7, with 7 nucleotides matching TRBD2. The ends lost 1 base at V and 2 bases at J; junction bases unmatched: 8. The CDR3 totals 16 residues. Germline CDR1 reads LGHDT; CDR2 reads YNNKEL (reference sequence). The CDR3 bases are TGTGCCAGCAGCCAAGTTTTCCAGCGGGGTACCTACGAGCAGTACTTC. This codes for CASSQVFQRGTYEQYF.

This clonotype was found many times. CDR3 sequence reads: CASNYGPDSTGELFF. CDR3 bases: TGTGCCAGCAACTACGGGCCGGATAGTACCGGGGAGCTGTTTTTT. This chain connects TRBV11-2 to TRBJ2-2, with D uncertain. CDR3 length equals 15 residues. The V end lost 7 bases, the J end lost 5 bases, and 17 bases lay between the germline ends. Germline-derived CDR1 and CDR2 are SGHAT and FQNNGV.

This clonotype was counted ten times or more. The chain links TRBV6-1 to TRBJ2-1, with D perhaps TRBD1 or TRBD2 (5 bases each). Germline V gives CDR1 MNHNS, CDR2 SASEGT. V was trimmed by 6 bases and J by 0 bases, leaving 12 bases between them. The CDR3 is 15 amino acids. CDR3 coding DNA: TGTGCCAGCAGGGGGGACCCGAGCTCCTACAATGAGCAGTTCTTC. This gives the protein CASRGDPSSYNEQFF.

This sequence joins TRBV2 and TRBJ1-5; 9 bases line up with TRBD1. Germline lookup yields CDR1 SNHLY and CDR2 FYNNEI. The CDR3 contains 16 residues. V lost 4 bases, J lost 5 bases, and 9 bases stayed unmatched. The CDR3 nucleotides read TGTGCCAGCAGTGCCCCCGGACAGGGGAGGCATCAGCCCCAGCATTTT. Translated, it gives CASSAPGQGRHQPQHF.

This clonotype showed up many times. The CDR3 region has the DNA TGTGCCAGCAGCCCACGGACAGGGGGTTTCTACGAGCAGTACTTC. It is translated as CASSPRTGGFYEQYF. The rearrangement links TRBV7-7 to TRBJ2-7, with 10 bases fitting TRBD1. This CDR3 region has 15 residues. V trimming: 5 bases; J trimming: 3 bases; junction bases outside the gene matches: 7. Germline CDR1 reads SSHAT; CDR2 reads FNYEAQ (reference sequence).

This clonotype was recorded at least ten times. The chain joins TRBV15 to TRBJ2-1; 13 bases map to TRBD2. The germline V gene has CDR1 LNHNV and CDR2 YYDKDF (reference sequence). The CDR3 has 18 amino acids. The V segment lost 3 bases and the J segment 5 bases; nucleotides outside the gene matches: 10. As DNA, the CDR3 is TGTGCCACCAGCAGGGGAGCCAGACTAGCGGGGGGAGACAATGAGCAGTTCTTC. This sequence encodes CATSRGARLAGGDNEQFF.

This clonotype has at least ten counts. V is TRBV7-8 and J is TRBJ2-3; no clear D. The CDR3 is made up of 13 amino acids. The V and J ends lost 7 bases and 0 bases respectively, with 8 bases between them. Germline lookup yields CDR1 SGHVS and CDR2 FQNEAQ. DNA of the CDR3: TGTGCCAGCACTCTCTCGAGCACAGATACGCAGTATTTT. This gives the protein CASTLSSTDTQYF.

This clonotype was counted ten times or more. This may arise from a read error, as a much more abundant clone is one base away. The chain links TRBV7-3 to TRBJ2-3; maybe TRBD2 (5 bases). Germline V CDR1 and CDR2: SGHTA, FQGTGA. CDR3 length: 14 residues. V was cut by 1 base and J by 2 bases, with 7 bases left in between. The CDR3 reads CASSLNSDTDTQYF. The DNA of the CDR3 is TGTGCCAGCAGCTTAAATAGCGACACAGATACGCAGTATTTT.

This clonotype was seen many times. The chain is built from TRBV12-3 or TRBV12-4 and TRBJ2-1; 8 nucleotides line up with TRBD1. Losses at the gene ends were 5 bases for V and 7 bases for J; bases not matched to a gene: 7. CDR3 size: 14 residues. The CDR3 DNA is TGTGCCAGCAGTCCGCAGGGGGCGCGAAATGAGCAGTTCTTC. Its protein is CASSPQGARNEQFF.

This clonotype came up many times. CDR3 sequence reads: CASSLVGDRGLEQYF. As DNA, the CDR3 is TGCGCCAGCAGCTTGGTTGGGGACAGGGGCCTCGAGCAGTACTTC. The rearrangement links TRBV5-1 to TRBJ2-7, with 10 bases that match TRBD1. The trim removed 0 bases at V and 6 bases at J, leaving 6 bases unmatched. The CDR3 sequence is 15 residues long. The germline V gene has CDR1 SGHRS and CDR2 YFSETQ.

This clonotype was observed at least ten times. The chain combines TRBV5-6 with TRBJ1-4; D uncertain. The CDR3 runs to 15 residues. V shed 1 base and J shed 7 bases, with 14 bases lying between them. Germline V gene sequence: CDR1 SGHDT, CDR2 YYEEEE. The CDR3 region has the DNA TGTGCCAGCAGCTTGCGGAACGCCCCGCGTGAAAAACTGTTTTTT. As protein: CASSLRNAPREKLFF.

A single count supports this clonotype. CDR3 sequence (DNA): TGCAGTGCTAGGCCCGGACTAGCGGGAATCTCCAATGAGCAGTTCTTC. As protein: CSARPGLAGISNEQFF. This rearrangement joins TRBV20-1 to TRBJ2-1; 12 bases are a match to TRBD2. V was pared by 3 bases and J by 6 bases, with 9 bases of the junction left unmatched. Germline CDR1 and CDR2: DFQATT and SNEGSKA (reference sequence). CDR3 length equals 16 residues.

This clonotype is deemed medium-sized (0.01 to 0.1%). CDR3 DNA sequence: TGTGCCAGCAGTTCCTACGAGCAGTACTTC. Translated: CASSSYEQYF. The chain is built from TRBV2 and TRBJ2-7; no clear D. CDR1 is SNHLY and CDR2 is FYNNEI in the germline V gene. The length of the CDR3 is 10 residues. The germline V and J ends were trimmed by 5 bases and 1 base, with 0 bases remaining between them.

There are many counts of this clonotype. The chain combines TRBV9 with TRBJ2-1, with a possible D match to TRBD1 (6 bases). The CDR3 has 14 residues. CDR1 is SGDLS and CDR2 is YYNGEE in the germline V gene. The V and J ends lost 0 bases and 3 bases respectively, with 7 bases between them. CDR3 nucleotides: TGTGCCAGCAGCGTAGAGACAGGCTACAATGAGCAGTTCTTC. It specifies CASSVETGYNEQFF. The full variable domain, completed using reference TRBV9 and TRBJ2-1, is DSGVTQTPKHLITATGQRVTLRCSPRSGDLSVYWYQQSLDQGLQFLIQYYNGEERAKGNILERFSAQQFPDLHSELNLSSLELGDSALYFCASSVETGYNEQFFGPGTRLTVL.

This clonotype was seen many times. CDR3: CASSVQPQHF. In nucleotides, the CDR3 is TGTGCCAGCAGTGTACAGCCCCAGCATTTT. The genes are TRBV28 and TRBJ1-5; the D is unclear. This CDR3 comprises 10 residues. Trimming stripped 5 bases from V and 7 bases from J, with 3 bases between. Germline assignment: CDR1 MDHEN and CDR2 SYDVKM.